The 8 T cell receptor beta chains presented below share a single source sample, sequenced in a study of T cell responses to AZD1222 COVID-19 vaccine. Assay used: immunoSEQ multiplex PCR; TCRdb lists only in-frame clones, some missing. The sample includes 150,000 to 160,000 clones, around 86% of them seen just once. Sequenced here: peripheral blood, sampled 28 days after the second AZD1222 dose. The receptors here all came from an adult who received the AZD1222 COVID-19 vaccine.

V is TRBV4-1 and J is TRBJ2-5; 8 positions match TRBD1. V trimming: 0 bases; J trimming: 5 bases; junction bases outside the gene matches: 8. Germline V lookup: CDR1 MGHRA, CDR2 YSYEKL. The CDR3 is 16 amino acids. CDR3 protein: CASSQDETGERETQYF. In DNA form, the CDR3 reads TGCGCCAGCAGCCAAGACGAGACAGGGGAACGGGAGACCCAGTACTTC.

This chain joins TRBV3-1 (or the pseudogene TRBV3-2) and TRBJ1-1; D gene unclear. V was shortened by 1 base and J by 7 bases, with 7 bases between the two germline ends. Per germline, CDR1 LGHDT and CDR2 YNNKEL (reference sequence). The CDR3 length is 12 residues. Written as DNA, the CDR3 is TGTGCCAGCAGCCAAGTTGGGTTTGAAGCTTTCTTT. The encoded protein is CASSQVGFEAFF.

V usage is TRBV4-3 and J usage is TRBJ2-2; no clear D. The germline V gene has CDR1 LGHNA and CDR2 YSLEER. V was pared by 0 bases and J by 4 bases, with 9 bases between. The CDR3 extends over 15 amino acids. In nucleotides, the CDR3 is TGCGCCAGCAGCCAAGAGGTAACAGTCACCGGGGAGCTGTTTTTT. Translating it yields CASSQEVTVTGELFF.

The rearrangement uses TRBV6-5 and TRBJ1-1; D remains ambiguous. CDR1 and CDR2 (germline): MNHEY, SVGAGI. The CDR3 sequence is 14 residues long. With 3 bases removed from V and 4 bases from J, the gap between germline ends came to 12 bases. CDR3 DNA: TGTGCCAGCAGTTATTTCCGGGCGGCCACTGAAGCTTTCTTT. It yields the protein CASSYFRAATEAFF.

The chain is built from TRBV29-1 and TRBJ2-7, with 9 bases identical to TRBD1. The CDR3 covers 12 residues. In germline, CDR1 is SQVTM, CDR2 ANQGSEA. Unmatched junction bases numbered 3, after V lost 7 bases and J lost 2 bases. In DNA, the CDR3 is TGCAGCGGCAGACAGGGGGCCTACGAGCAGTACTTC. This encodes CSGRQGAYEQYF.

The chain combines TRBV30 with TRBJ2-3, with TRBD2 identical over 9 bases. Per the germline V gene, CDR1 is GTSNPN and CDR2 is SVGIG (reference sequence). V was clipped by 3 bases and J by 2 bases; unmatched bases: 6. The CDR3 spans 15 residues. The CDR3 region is CAWSLAGGSTDTQYF. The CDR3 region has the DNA TGTGCCTGGAGCCTGGCGGGAGGGTCCACAGATACGCAGTATTTT. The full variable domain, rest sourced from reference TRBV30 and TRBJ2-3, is SQTIHQWPATLVQPVGSPLSLECTVEGTSNPNLYWYRQAAGRGLQLLFYSVGIGQISSEVPQNLSASRPQDRQFILSSKKLLLSDSGFYLCAWSLAGGSTDTQYFGPGTRLTVL.

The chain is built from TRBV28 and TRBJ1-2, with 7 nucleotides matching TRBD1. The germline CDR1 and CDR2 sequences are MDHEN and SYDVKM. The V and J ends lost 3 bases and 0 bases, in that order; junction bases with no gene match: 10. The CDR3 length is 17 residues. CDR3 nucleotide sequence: TGTGCCAGCAGTTTGCACGCGGGGACAGCTTCTAACTATGGCTACACCTTC. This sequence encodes CASSLHAGTASNYGYTF.

CDR3 DNA: TGCGCCAGCAGCGCGGCGGCTAGCGGGAGGAGAACCTACGAGCAGTACTTC. Encoded protein: CASSAAASGRRTYEQYF. The V gene is TRBV4-1, the J gene TRBJ2-7; TRBD2 agrees at 11 bases. Germline lookup yields CDR1 MGHRA and CDR2 YSYEKL. This CDR3 is built from 17 residues. J was trimmed by 2 bases and V by 5 bases; bases with no gene match: 11.